This TCR beta chain comes out of a study of regulatory T cells in long-lasting Graves disease. Sequencing libraries for TCR beta were prepared with iRepertoire HTBI primers and Arm-PCR of CDR3 regions. One entry per CDR3 protein results from TCRdb running MiXCR on the multiplex PCR reads. Among approximately 360,000 distinct CDR3 sequences listed, 20% to 25% were seen once. Time point: persistent/refractory GD, antithyroid drugs over 5 years with positive TRAb. PBMC RNA served as the TCR library source. CDR1 is LNHNV and CDR2 is YYDKDF in the germline V gene (reference sequence). The junction had 8 bases not matched to a gene; V was cut back by 6 bases and J by 4 bases. CDR3 size: 14 residues. This clonotype was observed a handful of times.

This receptor was identified in a woman in her thirties or forties with Graves disease. The chain employs TRBV15 and TRBJ2-7; TRBD2 aligns across 8 bases. The specimen was peripheral blood mononuclear cells (PBMCs), collected when the disease was refractory, from a patient treated with antithyroid drugs. This CDR3 is CATRDGRANYEQYF. CDR3 sequence (DNA): TGTGCCACCAGGGACGGGAGGGCCAATTACGAGCAGTACTTC.